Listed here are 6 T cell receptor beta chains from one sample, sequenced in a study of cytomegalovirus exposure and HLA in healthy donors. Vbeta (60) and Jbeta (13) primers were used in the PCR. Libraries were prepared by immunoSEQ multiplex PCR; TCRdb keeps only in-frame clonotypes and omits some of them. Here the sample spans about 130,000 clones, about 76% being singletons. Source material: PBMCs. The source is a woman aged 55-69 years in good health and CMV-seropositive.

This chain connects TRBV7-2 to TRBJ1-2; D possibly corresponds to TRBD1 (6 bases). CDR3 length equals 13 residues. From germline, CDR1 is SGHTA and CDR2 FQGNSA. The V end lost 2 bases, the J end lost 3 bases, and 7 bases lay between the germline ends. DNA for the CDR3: TGTGCCAGCAGCTTATACAGGGACTATGGCTACACCTTC. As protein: CASSLYRDYGYTF.

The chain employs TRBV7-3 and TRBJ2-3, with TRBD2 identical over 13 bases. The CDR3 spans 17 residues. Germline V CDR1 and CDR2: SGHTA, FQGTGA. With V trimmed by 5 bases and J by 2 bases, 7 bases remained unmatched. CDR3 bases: TGTGCCAGCAGCCTCGGACTAGCGGGGGTCCCCACAGATACGCAGTATTTT. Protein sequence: CASSLGLAGVPTDTQYF.

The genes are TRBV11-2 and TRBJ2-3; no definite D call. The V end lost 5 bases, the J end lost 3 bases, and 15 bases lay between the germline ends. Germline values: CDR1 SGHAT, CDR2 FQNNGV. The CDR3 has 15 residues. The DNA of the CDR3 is TGTGCCAGCAGCATAATTAGCCCTGTAACAGATACGCAGTATTTT. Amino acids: CASSIISPVTDTQYF.

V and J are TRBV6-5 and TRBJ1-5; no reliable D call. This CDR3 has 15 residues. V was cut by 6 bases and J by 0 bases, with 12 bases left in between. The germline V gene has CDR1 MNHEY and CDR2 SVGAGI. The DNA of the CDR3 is TGTGCCAGCAGCCCCGGGTCAATTAGCAATCAGCCCCAGCATTTT. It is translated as CASSPGSISNQPQHF.

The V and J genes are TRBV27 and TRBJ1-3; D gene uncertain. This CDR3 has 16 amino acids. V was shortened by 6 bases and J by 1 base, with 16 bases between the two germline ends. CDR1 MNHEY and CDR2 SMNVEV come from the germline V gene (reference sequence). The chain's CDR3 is CASRPHPGRSGNTIYF. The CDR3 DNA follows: TGTGCCAGCAGGCCTCACCCCGGTCGGTCTGGAAACACCATATATTTT.

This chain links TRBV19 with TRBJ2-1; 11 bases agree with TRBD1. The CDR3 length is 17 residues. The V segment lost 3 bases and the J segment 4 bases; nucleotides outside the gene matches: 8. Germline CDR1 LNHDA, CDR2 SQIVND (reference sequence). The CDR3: CASSIRIGTGGYNEQFF. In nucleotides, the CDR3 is TGTGCCAGTAGTATTCGAATAGGGACAGGGGGTTACAATGAGCAGTTCTTC.